This T cell receptor (beta chain) comes out of a study of spatial heterogeneity in lung cancer. This sample's time point: sample taken at primary tumor resection. Sequencing was performed on whole RNA extracted from tumor and nontumor lung tissue, or from frozen PBMC, and the material was left unsorted. Untreated early-stage non-small cell lung cancer patients, 65 to 90 in total, were the donors. One entry per CDR3 protein results from TCRdb running MiXCR on the 5' RACE reads. The data contain some 7,000 distinct CDR3 sequences, 7% of them singletons. This clonotype was picked up a small number of times. A library made for alpha chains picked up this beta chain off target, so its size means little. The receptor comes from a male donor with early-stage non-small cell lung cancer. This specimen was PBMCs, taken at surgery.

CDR3 protein: CASSPRTAPYEQYV. The DNA for the CDR3 is TGTGCCAGCTCACCCCGGACAGCCCCCTACGAGCAGTACGTC. The V and J genes are TRBV18 and TRBJ2-7; D is perhaps TRBD1 (6 bases). V gave up 3 bases and J gave up 2 bases, with 11 bases separating them. The CDR3 extends over 14 amino acids. CDR1 is KGHSH, CDR2 LQKENI, per germline.